This entry describes one T cell receptor (beta chain). This sample is drawn from a study of blood T cell repertoires in COVID-19. At the level of the study: Some COVID-19 samples were acute and others convalescent; all came from the United States, Italy and Spain. From T cells, B-cell-depleted T cells, or PBMCs came the material, which was cDNA or gDNA.

Profiled with immunoSEQ multiplex PCR; TCRdb holds only in-frame clones, not every one. The data hold 150,000 to 200,000 clones, with approximately 81% observed a single time. Patients at the Seattle site were enrolled during active infection and followed longitudinally. The receptor comes from a woman aged 65 to 85 with COVID-19, enrolled during active disease. Input material: peripheral blood.

In DNA form, the CDR3 reads TGTGCCAGCAGTTCCCCAGCAGGACTGGGGAAAGAGACCCAGTACTTC. It yields the protein CASSSPAGLGKETQYF. The chain couples TRBV6-5 to TRBJ2-5; the D gene is possibly TRBD2 (5 bases). Germline V gene sequence: CDR1 MNHEY, CDR2 SVGAGI. The CDR3 contains 16 residues. V dropped 4 bases and J dropped 3 bases, with 18 bases sitting between them.